This T cell receptor (beta chain) appears in the sequencing data of a study of blood T cell repertoires in COVID-19. The wider study: There were acute and convalescent COVID-19 samples, and they came from the United States, Italy and Spain.

Assay: immunoSEQ multiplex PCR; the TCRdb copy retains only in-frame clones and omits some. The sample yields over 150,000 clones, roughly 80% seen once. Sequencing used PBMCs or T cells enriched from blood (not recorded which). The sequence came from a man aged 50 to 60 who had recovered from COVID-19.

CDR3 region: CASSYPGQGYEQYF. The CDR3 nucleotides read TGTGCCAGCAGCTACCCGGGACAGGGTTACGAGCAGTACTTC. This chain links TRBV5-4 with TRBJ2-7; 9 bases agree with TRBD1. The germline CDR1 and CDR2 sequences are SGHNT and YYREEE (reference sequence). The CDR3 covers 14 residues. Unmatched junction bases numbered 5, after V lost 3 bases and J lost 4 bases.